The present T cell receptor (beta chain) was sequenced within a study of OX40 agonist ivuxolimab in advanced cancers. In the study overall: Hepatocellular carcinoma, melanoma, renal cell or head and neck cancer was diagnosed in the dose-escalation patients. Anti-PD-1, anti-PD-L1 or anti-CTLA-4 therapy given earlier was allowed, and 30% to 45% had some.

The CDR3 spans 12 residues. Germline V gene lookup returns CDR1 SGHRS and CDR2 YFSETQ. Trimming pared 7 bases from V and 0 bases from J, leaving 7 bases between. The assay was immunoSEQ multiplex PCR, and TCRdb's table has in-frame clones only and misses some. The sample holds 70,000 to 95,000 clones; roughly 88% are singletons and the top ten take about 0.8%. Study-wide results and caveats: More expanded clones were found, on average, in CD8+ than in CD4+ T cells.

For this clone: Its antigen is unknown.

Sampling of blood occurred at baseline, cycle 4 day 1, and cycle 7 day 1. The TCR sequence derives from an adult with an advanced solid tumor such as melanoma, head and neck, liver or kidney cancer. Sequenced here: CD4+ or CD8+ T cells sorted from blood, sampled in a trial of the OX40 agonist ivuxolimab. V gene TRBV5-1 combines with J gene TRBJ2-5; D is uncertain. The CDR3 sequence: CASQVNQETQYF. The CDR3 DNA reads as TGCGCCAGCCAAGTGAACCAAGAGACCCAGTACTTC.